These T cell receptor beta chains were read from a single sample in a study of T-cell reconstitution after alpha-beta-depleted transplantation in children. MiXCR was run by TCRdb on the PCR reads, yielding one entry per CDR3 protein. The sample contains some 500,000 distinct CDR3 sequences, approximately 20% of which appear only once. The sample was PBMCs from the stem cell graft donor, taken from the stem cell graft. All receptors derive from a human donor who donated a stem cell graft to a child with acute lymphoblastic leukemia. Both conserved end residues are part of each CDR3. A D gene is named only where the DNA matches it firmly. The size entry is marked missing in some rows and otherwise reads once, few, many or a size class.

d_call,v_call,j_call,clone_size,cdr3_length,cdr3_nt,cdr3_aa
NA,TRBV20-1,TRBJ2-7,NA,14,TGCAGTGTCGGTCGGGACATGTTCTCCTACGAGCAGTACTTC,CSVGRDMFSYEQYF
NA,TRBV11-2,TRBJ1-2,NA,13,TGTGCCAGCACCTCGGGCACTTACTATGGCTACACCTTC,CASTSGTYYGYTF
NA,TRBV6-1,TRBJ2-1,few,16,TGTGCCAGCAGTATTCGGGCCCAGGCGTCCTACAATGAGCAGTTCTTC,CASSIRAQASYNEQFF
TRBD1,TRBV5-1,TRBJ1-1,few,13,TGCGCCAGCAAGGACAGGCTGAACACTGAAGCTTTCTTT,CASKDRLNTEAFF
TRBD1,TRBV10-1,TRBJ2-3,NA,15,TGCGCCAGCACCCTCGGACAGGGCAGCACAGATACGCAGTATTTT,CASTLGQGSTDTQYF
NA,TRBV6-4,TRBJ1-5,NA,15,TGTGCCAGCTCTCCGCAGAAGGGGAGCAATCAGCCCCAGCATTTT,CASSPQKGSNQPQHF
TRBD2,TRBV29-1,TRBJ2-7,few,14,TGCAGCGTTCGAGGACTAGCGGGCTCCTACGAGCAGTACTTC,CSVRGLAGSYEQYF
NA,TRBV6-1,TRBJ1-6,few,15,TGTGCCAGCAGTACCCCCTATGGGGTTAATTCACCCCTCCACTTT,CASSTPYGVNSPLHF
NA,TRBV28,TRBJ1-6,NA,16,TGTGCCAGCAGTTTACTAGCGCCCCGCTATAATTCACCCCTCCACTTT,CASSLLAPRYNSPLHF
TRBD1,TRBV27,TRBJ2-5,many,13,TGTGCCAGCAGTTTAACAGGGGCAGAGACCCAGTACTTC,CASSLTGAETQYF
TRBD2,TRBV9,TRBJ2-2,NA,19,TGTGCCAGCAGCGCCTTCGAGGGACTAGCGGGATCGCACACCGGGGAGCTGTTTTTT,CASSAFEGLAGSHTGELFF
TRBD1,TRBV5-1,TRBJ1-1,NA,16,TGCGCCAGCAGCGGACAGGGGGCAGAAGTCAACACTGAAGCTTTCTTT,CASSGQGAEVNTEAFF
TRBD1,TRBV7-8,TRBJ2-1,NA,16,TGTGCCAGCAGCCTCTGGGGACAGAGCTCCTACAATGAGCAGTTCTTC,CASSLWGQSSYNEQFF
NA,TRBV29-1,TRBJ2-5,NA,13,TGCAGCGTTGAATCTCAGGGCTGGGAGACCCAGTACTTC,CSVESQGWETQYF
TRBD2,TRBV19,TRBJ2-1,NA,16,TGTGCCAGTAGTATGGCTAGCGGGATTTACTACAATGAGCAGTTCTTC,CASSMASGIYYNEQFF
TRBD1,TRBV7-8,TRBJ2-7,NA,16,TGTGCCAGCAGCCCTGACAGGGGCCGTCAATCCTACGAGCAGTACTTC,CASSPDRGRQSYEQYF
TRBD1,TRBV10-2,TRBJ1-4,NA,15,TGCGCCAGCAGTGAGAGACAGGGGGTCGAGAGGAAACTGTTTTTT,CASSERQGVERKLFF
TRBD2,TRBV7-2,TRBJ2-3,NA,18,TGTGCCAGCAGCTTAGCCTCGGGACTAGCGGGTTTGTCAGATACGCAGTATTTT,CASSLASGLAGLSDTQYF
TRBD2,TRBV15,TRBJ2-3,few,15,TGTGCCACCAGAACGACTAGCGGGATCTCAGATACGCAGTATTTT,CATRTTSGISDTQYF
NA,TRBV5-1,TRBJ2-7,NA,13,TGCGCCAGCAGCTTGGATCTCTCCTACGAGCAGTACTTC,CASSLDLSYEQYF
TRBD2,TRBV25-1,TRBJ2-5,NA,17,TGTGCCAGCGAAGGGGGAGCCAGCGGGAGGTGGGGAGAGACCCAGTACTTC,CASEGGASGRWGETQYF
NA,TRBV20-1,TRBJ1-2,few,12,TGCAGTGCTCCATCCGCTAACTATGGCTACACCTTC,CSAPSANYGYTF
TRBD2,TRBV5-1,TRBJ2-7,NA,16,TGCGCCAGCAGCTCCGACCCGGGAGGAGGTCGGGACGAGCAGTACTTC,CASSSDPGGGRDEQYF
NA,TRBV29-1,TRBJ2-7,NA,10,TGCAGCGTTGGCCACTACGAGCAGTACTTC,CSVGHYEQYF
TRBD1,TRBV30,TRBJ2-7,few,13,TGTGCCTGGAGTGGGCAGGGGGCCTACGAGCAGTACTTC,CAWSGQGAYEQYF